This T cell receptor beta chain was captured in a study of Ad26.COV2.S vaccination and SARS-CoV-2 variants. Overall study: The study gave Ad26.COV2.S intramuscularly, once or twice 56 days apart. Study-wide points: Considerable breadth of spike-specific CD8+ and CD4+ T cell responses has reportedly been documented following vaccination. Comparability of non-spike TCR breadth was observed across vaccine and placebo recipients.

The repertoire was sequenced with immunoSEQ multiplex PCR; TCRdb's copy has only in-frame clones and lacks some. This table holds around 380,000 clones, approximately 86% found once. This clone occurred once. Its target is unknown. Treatment indicated: roughly 20 received Ad26.COV2.S at low or high dose, single or two shots; 5 received placebo; per-sample allocation not given. Day 63 after the first injection of vaccine or placebo was the sampling time. An adult aged 18-55 years in Boston served as the donor. This CDR3 spans 15 amino acids. The germline gives CDR1 SGHRS, CDR2 YFSETQ. V lost 5 bases and J lost 0; bases outside the gene matches: 6.

V usage is TRBV5-1 and J usage is TRBJ1-1; 8 bases align to TRBD1. This specimen consisted of peripheral blood, obtained in a trial of Ad26.COV2.S vaccine versus placebo. This receptor was taken from a person between 18 and 59 years old who received the Ad26.COV2.S COVID-19 vaccine or a placebo. The CDR3, as DNA: TGCGCCAGCAGATCAACGACAGGGGTGAACACTGAAGCTTTCTTT. Its protein product is CASRSTTGVNTEAFF.